This T cell receptor beta chain was identified during a study of shared clonotypes between healthy human individuals. Whole-study context: The donors, a couple of women and a few men, were aged 18 to 49. CD4 naive and memory got three plates each, CD8 naive two, CD8 memory one. Study conclusions and caveats: In general, naive subsets displayed greater estimated richness than memory subsets did.

Libraries were prepared by immunoSEQ multiplex PCR; TCRdb keeps only in-frame clonotypes and omits some of them. The top ten hold roughly 0.39% of the sample, which has around 2.5 million clones, roughly 93% seen once. This clone showed up just once. Antigen unknown. Specimen: naive CD4+ T cells from PBMCs. Subset noted: CD45RA+ positively selected. The clonotype was recovered from a man between 18 and 35 years old in good health. Some clones in this sample may be carry-over from other donors' samples.

The CDR3 nucleotides are TGTGCCAGCAGTCCCCTACAGGGTCGCACTGAAGCTTTCTTT. Protein product: CASSPLQGRTEAFF. The J gene is TRBJ1-1, the V gene TRBV28; D is possibly TRBD1 (6 bases). This CDR3 has 14 residues. The germline CDR1 and CDR2 sequences are MDHEN and SYDVKM. V was trimmed by 5 bases and J by 4 bases, leaving 14 bases between them.